This is a list of T cell receptor beta chains from one sample in a study of cytotoxic CD8 clonotypes in ibrutinib-treated CLL. Sequenced by immunoSEQ multiplex PCR; TCRdb stores in-frame clones only, minus some. The sample holds hundreds of thousands of clones, 70% seen once. Sequencing used PBMCs, obtained after 24 months of ibrutinib treatment. The origin of the receptors is a human donor with chronic lymphocytic leukemia. Each CDR3 is given with its conserved first and last residue. A D gene is named only where the DNA matches it firmly. Size values are once, few and many counts, or a class for expanded clones, and some rows have none.

>NA|TRBV6-5|TRBD1|TRBJ1-1
CATNPGQGSTEAFF
TGTGCCACCAATCCGGGACAGGGGTCCACTGAAGCTTTCTTT
>NA|TRBV25-1|NA|TRBJ2-7
CASISTRGREQYF
TGTGCCAGCATTTCCACACGGGGACGCGAGCAGTACTTC
>NA|TRBV11-3|TRBD2|TRBJ2-7
CASSGLAGQQYF
TGTGCCAGCAGCGGACTAGCGGGACAACAGTACTTC
>few|TRBV9|NA|TRBJ2-5
CASSVSPATQQETQYF
TGTGCCAGCAGCGTATCCCCAGCGACGCAGCAAGAGACCCAGTACTTC
>NA|TRBV5-1|NA|TRBJ1-5
CASSFGENQPQHF
TGCGCCAGCAGCTTCGGCGAGAATCAGCCCCAGCATTTT
>once|TRBV2|NA|TRBJ2-4
CASSLGTLQYF
TGTGCCAGCAGCCTCGGGACACTTCAGTACTTC
>NA|TRBV2|NA|TRBJ1-1
CASSPDEANTEAFF
TGTGCCAGCAGCCCGGACGAGGCGAACACTGAAGCTTTCTTT
>NA|TRBV5-4|NA|TRBJ2-3
CASSLDPDRADTQYF
TGTGCCAGCAGCTTGGACCCGGACAGAGCAGATACGCAGTATTTT
>NA|TRBV9|TRBD2|TRBJ2-1
CASSPRLAGYEQFF
TGTGCCAGCAGCCCCCGCCTAGCGGGTTATGAGCAGTTCTTC
>NA|TRBV29-1|TRBD1|TRBJ1-1
CSARGDRGANTEAFF
TGCAGCGCGAGAGGGGACAGGGGCGCAAACACTGAAGCTTTCTTT
>NA|TRBV5-1|TRBD1|TRBJ1-1
CASGDSNTEAFF
TGCGCCAGCGGGGACAGCAACACTGAAGCTTTCTTT
>NA|TRBV18|NA|TRBJ2-7
CASSFGAPSYEQYF
TGTGCCAGCTCGTTCGGGGCGCCTTCCTACGAGCAGTACTTC
>NA|TRBV20-1|NA|TRBJ2-5
CSSERETQYF
TGCAGTTCAGAGCGGGAGACCCAGTACTTC
>NA|TRBV2|NA|TRBJ2-5
CASSDARNQETQYF
TGTGCCAGCAGTGATGCGCGGAACCAAGAGACCCAGTACTTC
>NA|TRBV29-1|NA|TRBJ2-7
CSVKRGGASEQYF
TGCAGCGTTAAACGTGGGGGGGCAAGCGAGCAGTACTTC
>once|TRBV11-2|NA|TRBJ2-7
CASSTRGGEQYF
TGTGCCAGCAGCACCAGGGGGGGCGAGCAGTACTTC
>few|TRBV6-6|NA|TRBJ2-3
CASNSRPSDTQYF
TGTGCCAGCAATTCCCGTCCGTCCGATACGCAGTATTTT
>NA|TRBV6-5|NA|TRBJ1-1
CASSYSDRKAEAFF
TGTGCCAGCAGTTACTCCGACAGGAAGGCTGAAGCTTTCTTT
>NA|TRBV9|TRBD2|TRBJ2-1
CASSEAGVYNEQFF
TGTGCCAGCAGCGAAGCGGGAGTCTACAATGAGCAGTTCTTC
>NA|TRBV28|NA|TRBJ2-7
CASSLNDRREQYF
TGTGCCAGCAGTTTAAACGACCGCCGCGAGCAGTACTTC
>NA|TRBV7-9|TRBD2|TRBJ2-1
CASSLSGTGEQFF
TGTGCCAGCAGCTTAAGCGGGACCGGCGAGCAGTTCTTC
>NA|TRBV19|TRBD1|TRBJ2-7
CASSMQRQGSYEQYF
TGTGCCAGTAGTATGCAGAGACAGGGATCCTACGAGCAGTACTTC
>NA|TRBV7-9|TRBD1|TRBJ2-5
CASSPRGLETQYF
TGTGCCAGCAGCCCCAGGGGGCTGGAGACCCAGTACTTC
>NA|TRBV30|TRBD1|TRBJ2-7
CAWKGGADYEQYF
TGTGCCTGGAAAGGGGGCGCGGACTACGAGCAGTACTTC
>NA|TRBV13|NA|TRBJ2-7
CASSQRVIYYEQYF
TGTGCCAGCAGCCAACGGGTAATTTACTACGAGCAGTACTTC
>NA|TRBV19|TRBD2|TRBJ2-1
CASSMSGGGNEQFF
TGTGCCAGTAGTATGTCGGGGGGTGGTAATGAGCAGTTCTTC
>few|TRBV6-5|NA|TRBJ2-7
CASSYSSGRIYEQYF
TGTGCCAGCAGTTACTCTTCTGGGAGAATCTACGAGCAGTACTTC
>NA|TRBV6-1|TRBD2|TRBJ2-5
CASRPSGRGKETQYF
TGTGCCAGCCGGCCTAGCGGGAGAGGAAAAGAGACCCAGTACTTC
>NA|TRBV7-8|TRBD2|TRBJ2-1
CASSPIVRGRGNEQFF
TGTGCCAGCAGCCCCATCGTGCGCGGGAGAGGCAATGAGCAGTTCTTC
>NA|TRBV11-3|NA|TRBJ2-3
CASSSQAVPDTQYF
TGTGCCAGCAGCTCACAGGCAGTTCCAGATACGCAGTATTTT
>NA|TRBV5-4|NA|TRBJ2-5
CASSLASRETQYF
TGTGCCAGCAGCTTGGCTTCGAGGGAGACCCAGTACTTC
>NA|TRBV27|NA|TRBJ1-2
CASSLSQDNGYTF
TGTGCCAGCAGTTTGTCTCAGGATAATGGCTACACCTTC
>NA|TRBV18|NA|TRBJ2-5
CASSPSSDRETQYF
TGTGCCAGCTCACCATCGTCTGACCGGGAGACCCAGTACTTC
>once|TRBV7-9|TRBD2|TRBJ2-1
CASSKPGLAGVRDEQFF
TGTGCCAGCAGCAAACCGGGACTAGCGGGAGTTAGGGATGAGCAGTTCTTC
>NA|TRBV19|TRBD1|TRBJ2-5
CASSNDRGVFETQYF
TGTGCCAGTAGTAACGACAGGGGGGTTTTCGAGACCCAGTACTTC
>once|TRBV10-3|TRBD2|TRBJ2-3
CAISEGTSIPDTQYF
TGTGCCATCAGTGAGGGGACTAGCATTCCAGATACGCAGTATTTT
>NA|TRBV6-5|TRBD2|TRBJ2-5
CASSYPSPGGGETQYF
TGTGCCAGCAGTTACCCTTCTCCGGGAGGCGGTGAGACCCAGTACTTC
>once|TRBV9|TRBD2|TRBJ2-7
CASSVGLGITYEQYF
TGTGCCAGCAGCGTGGGACTAGGGATAACCTACGAGCAGTACTTC
>NA|TRBV10-3|TRBD2|TRBJ2-1
CAIKSSVGGQNEQFF
TGTGCCATCAAGAGTTCTGTGGGAGGGCAGAATGAGCAGTTCTTC
>NA|TRBV15|NA|TRBJ2-7
CATSRDKGARSYEQYF
TGTGCCACCAGCAGAGATAAAGGGGCGCGCTCCTACGAGCAGTACTTC
>NA|TRBV10-1|NA|TRBJ2-3
CASSGGSTDTQYF
TGCGCCAGCAGTGGCGGTTCCACAGATACGCAGTATTTT
>NA|TRBV9|TRBD2|TRBJ2-5
CASSVGDYKTETQYF
TGTGCCAGCAGCGTAGGGGACTACAAAACAGAGACCCAGTACTTC
>NA|TRBV9|NA|TRBJ1-1
CASSVWGYTEAFF
TGTGCCAGCAGCGTATGGGGGTACACTGAAGCTTTCTTT
>NA|TRBV4-3|TRBD2|TRBJ2-3
CASSQDGAGVITDTQYF
TGCGCCAGCAGCCAAGATGGGGCGGGGGTTATCACAGATACGCAGTATTTT
>NA|TRBV27|NA|TRBJ2-5
CASSFWGGIKTQYF
TGTGCCAGCAGTTTTTGGGGAGGCATCAAGACCCAGTACTTC
>NA|TRBV28|TRBD2|TRBJ2-5
CASSLAPGLAKETQYF
TGTGCCAGCAGTTTAGCCCCGGGACTAGCGAAGGAGACCCAGTACTTC
>NA|TRBV7-3|NA|TRBJ2-3
CASSRYGAGDTDTQYF
TGTGCCAGCAGCCGTTACGGCGCGGGTGACACAGATACGCAGTATTTT
>NA|TRBV18|NA|TRBJ1-2
CASSPLWNEGYTF
TGTGCCAGCTCACCACTCTGGAATGAGGGCTACACCTTC
>NA|TRBV9|TRBD2|TRBJ2-1
CARNGLAGDNEQFF
TGTGCCAGAAACGGGCTAGCGGGAGACAATGAGCAGTTCTTC
>NA|TRBV11-1|TRBD2|TRBJ2-1
CASSLLSGRAVTYNEQFF
TGTGCCAGCAGCCTCCTTAGCGGGAGGGCCGTGACCTACAATGAGCAGTTCTTC
>few|TRBV7-9|NA|TRBJ2-7
CASSKPGPGGEQYF
TGTGCCAGCAGCAAACCAGGCCCCGGGGGCGAGCAGTACTTC
>NA|TRBV9|TRBD2|TRBJ2-3
CASSPGLAEYTDTQYF
TGTGCCAGCAGCCCTGGACTAGCGGAATACACAGATACGCAGTATTTT
>NA|TRBV30|NA|TRBJ1-3
CAWTLSGNTIYF
TGTGCCTGGACTCTTTCCGGAAACACCATATATTTT
>NA|TRBV4-1|NA|TRBJ2-2
CASSQEASATGELFF
TGCGCCAGCAGCCAAGAGGCGTCGGCCACCGGGGAGCTGTTTTTT
>NA|TRBV25-1|TRBD2|TRBJ2-7
CASSGSLAGGFEQYF
TGTGCCAGCAGTGGTTCATTGGCGGGAGGTTTCGAGCAGTACTTC
>NA|TRBV2|NA|TRBJ2-2
CASSVREVAGELFF
TGTGCCAGCAGTGTTAGGGAGGTGGCCGGGGAGCTGTTTTTT
>NA|TRBV11-2|TRBD1|TRBJ1-4
CASSRDRESNEKLFF
TGTGCCAGCAGCCGCGACAGGGAATCTAATGAAAAACTGTTTTTT